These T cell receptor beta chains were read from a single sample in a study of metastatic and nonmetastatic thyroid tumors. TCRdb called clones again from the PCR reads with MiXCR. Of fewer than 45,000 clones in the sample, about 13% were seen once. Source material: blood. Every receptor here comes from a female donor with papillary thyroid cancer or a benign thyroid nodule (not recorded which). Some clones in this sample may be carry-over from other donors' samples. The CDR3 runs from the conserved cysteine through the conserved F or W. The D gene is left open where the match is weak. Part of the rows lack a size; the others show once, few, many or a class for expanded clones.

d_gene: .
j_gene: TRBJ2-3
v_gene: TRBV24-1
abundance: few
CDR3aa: CATSDSSPLAEERGGTDTQYF
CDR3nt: TGTGCCACCAGTGATTCTTCACCGCTAGCTGAGGAACGTGGGGGCACAGATACGCAGTATTTT

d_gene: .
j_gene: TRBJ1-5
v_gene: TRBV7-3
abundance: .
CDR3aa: CASSLGGVNQPQHF
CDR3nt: TGTGCCAGCAGCTTAGGTGGGGTCAATCAGCCCCAGCATTTT

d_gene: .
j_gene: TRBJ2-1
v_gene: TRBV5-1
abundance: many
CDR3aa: CASSYGQNYNEQFF
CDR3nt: TGCGCCAGCAGCTATGGACAGAACTACAATGAGCAGTTCTTC

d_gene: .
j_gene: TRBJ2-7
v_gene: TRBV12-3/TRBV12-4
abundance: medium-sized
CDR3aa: CASSLIPDSEQYF
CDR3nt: TGTGCCAGCAGTTTAATTCCGGATAGCGAGCAGTACTTC

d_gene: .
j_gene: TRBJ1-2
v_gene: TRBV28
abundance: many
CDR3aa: CASSGRGERYGYTF
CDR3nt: TGTGCCAGCAGCGGTCGAGGGGAACGCTATGGCTACACCTTC

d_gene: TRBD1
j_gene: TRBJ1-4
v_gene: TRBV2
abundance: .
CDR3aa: CASSVQGSGEKLFF
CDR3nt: TGTGCCAGCAGCGTACAGGGGTCCGGTGAAAAACTGTTTTTT

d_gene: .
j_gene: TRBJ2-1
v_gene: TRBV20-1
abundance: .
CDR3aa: CSAREQVASSYNEQFF
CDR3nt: TGCAGTGCTAGAGAGCAGGTAGCTAGCTCCTACAATGAGCAGTTCTTC

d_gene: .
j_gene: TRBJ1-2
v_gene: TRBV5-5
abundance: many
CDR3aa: CASSLGLENYGYTF
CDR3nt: TGTGCCAGCAGTTTGGGACTGGAAAACTATGGCTACACCTTC

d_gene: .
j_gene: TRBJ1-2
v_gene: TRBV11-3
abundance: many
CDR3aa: CASSRGDYGYTF
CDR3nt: TGTGCCAGCAGCCGGGGGGACTATGGCTACACCTTC

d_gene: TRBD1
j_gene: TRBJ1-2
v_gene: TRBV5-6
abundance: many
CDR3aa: CASSFGTETNYGYTF
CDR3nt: TGTGCCAGCAGCTTCGGGACAGAGACTAACTATGGCTACACCTTC

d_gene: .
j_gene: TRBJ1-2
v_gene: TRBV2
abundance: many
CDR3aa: CASSDEGVSGYTF
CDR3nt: TGTGCCAGCAGTGATGAGGGGGTTAGTGGCTACACCTTC

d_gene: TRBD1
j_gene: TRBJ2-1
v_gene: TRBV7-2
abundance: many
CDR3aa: CASSNRGFNYNEQFF
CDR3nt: TGTGCCAGCAGTAACAGGGGGTTTAACTACAATGAGCAGTTCTTC

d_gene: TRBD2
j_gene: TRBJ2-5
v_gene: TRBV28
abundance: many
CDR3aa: CASSGTGTSGTQETQYF
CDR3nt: TGTGCCAGCAGTGGCACGGGGACTAGCGGGACCCAAGAGACCCAGTACTTC

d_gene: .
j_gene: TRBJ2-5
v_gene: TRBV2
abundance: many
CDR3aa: CASSEALLGRLAETQYF
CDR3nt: TGTGCCAGCAGTGAAGCGCTCTTGGGAAGACTCGCAGAGACCCAGTACTTC

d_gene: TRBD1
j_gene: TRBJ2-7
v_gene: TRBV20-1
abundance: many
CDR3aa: CSARDRDRGFEQYF
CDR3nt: TGCAGTGCTAGAGATAGGGACAGGGGTTTCGAGCAGTACTTC

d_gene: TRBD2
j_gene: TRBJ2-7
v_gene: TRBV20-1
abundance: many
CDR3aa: CSAAGLATYEQYF
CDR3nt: TGCAGTGCAGCGGGACTAGCAACCTACGAGCAGTACTTC

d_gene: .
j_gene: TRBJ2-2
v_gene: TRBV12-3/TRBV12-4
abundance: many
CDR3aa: CASSSSTGELFF
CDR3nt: TGTGCCAGCAGTTCCAGCACCGGGGAGCTGTTTTTT

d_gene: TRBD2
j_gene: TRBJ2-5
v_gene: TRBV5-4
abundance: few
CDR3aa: CASSPRGREGVGQYF
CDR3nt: TGTGCCAGCAGCCCCCGGGGCCGGGAGGGTGTAGGCCAGTACTTC

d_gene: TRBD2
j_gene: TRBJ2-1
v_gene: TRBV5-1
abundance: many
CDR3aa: CASSVTSGRASEQFF
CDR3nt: TGCGCCAGCAGCGTTACTAGCGGGAGGGCATCCGAGCAGTTCTTC

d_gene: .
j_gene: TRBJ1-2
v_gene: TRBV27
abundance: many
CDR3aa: CASTPLMGNYGYTF
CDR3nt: TGTGCCAGCACCCCTTTGATGGGAAATTATGGCTACACCTTC

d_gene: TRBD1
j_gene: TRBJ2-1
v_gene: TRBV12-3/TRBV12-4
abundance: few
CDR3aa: CASSLAGGTGGNEQFF
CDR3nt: TGTGCCAGCAGTTTAGCGGGGGGGACAGGGGGCAATGAGCAGTTCTTC

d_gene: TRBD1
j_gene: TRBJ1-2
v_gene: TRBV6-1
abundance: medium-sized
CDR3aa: CASSETGVRHGYTF
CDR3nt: TGTGCCAGCAGTGAAACAGGGGTTAGGCATGGCTACACCTTC

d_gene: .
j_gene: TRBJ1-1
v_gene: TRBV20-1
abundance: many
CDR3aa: CSARDLRSGTKNTEAFF
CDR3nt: TGCAGTGCTAGAGATCTACGATCGGGCACAAAGAACACTGAAGCTTTCTTT

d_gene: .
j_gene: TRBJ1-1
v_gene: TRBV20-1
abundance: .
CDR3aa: CSVRGAETEAFF
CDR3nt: TGCAGTGTTCGGGGGGCGGAAACTGAAGCTTTCTTT

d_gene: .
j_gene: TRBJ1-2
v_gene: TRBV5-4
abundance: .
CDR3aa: CASSPPDRVFYTF
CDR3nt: TGTGCCAGCAGCCCTCCGGACCGGGTATTTTACACCTTC

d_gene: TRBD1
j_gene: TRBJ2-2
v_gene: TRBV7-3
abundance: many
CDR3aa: CASSRQGRLNTGELFF
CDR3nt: TGTGCCAGCAGCCGACAGGGCAGACTGAACACCGGGGAGCTGTTTTTT

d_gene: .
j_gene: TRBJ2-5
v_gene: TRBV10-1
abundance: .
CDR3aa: CASSEASRETQYF
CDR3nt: TGCGCCAGCAGTGAGGCTAGCCGGGAGACCCAGTACTTC

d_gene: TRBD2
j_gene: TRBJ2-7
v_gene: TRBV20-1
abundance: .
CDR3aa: CSATNLRGLGSFMSYEQYF
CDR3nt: TGCAGTGCTACTAACCTAAGGGGACTAGGATCCTTTATGTCCTACGAGCAGTACTTC

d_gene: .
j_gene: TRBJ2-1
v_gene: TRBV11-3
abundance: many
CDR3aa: CASSLVRNEQFF
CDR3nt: TGTGCCAGCAGCTTAGTTCGGAATGAGCAGTTCTTC

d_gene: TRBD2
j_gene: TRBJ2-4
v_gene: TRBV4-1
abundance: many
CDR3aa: CASSPAGLAKNIQYF
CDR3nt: TGCGCCAGCAGCCCAGCGGGGCTAGCCAAAAACATTCAGTACTTC

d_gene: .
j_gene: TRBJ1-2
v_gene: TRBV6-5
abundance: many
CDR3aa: CASSYSNQRARGANYGYTF
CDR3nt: TGTGCCAGCAGTTACTCGAACCAGAGGGCTCGGGGAGCTAACTATGGCTACACCTTC

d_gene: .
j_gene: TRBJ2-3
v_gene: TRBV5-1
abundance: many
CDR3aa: CASSPGRASTDTQYF
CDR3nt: TGCGCCAGCAGTCCCGGTAGGGCTAGCACAGATACGCAGTATTTT

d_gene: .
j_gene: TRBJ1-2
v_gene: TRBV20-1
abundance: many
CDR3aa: CSVTYTGRPGYTF
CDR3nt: TGCAGTGTCACATACACCGGCCGCCCAGGCTACACCTTC

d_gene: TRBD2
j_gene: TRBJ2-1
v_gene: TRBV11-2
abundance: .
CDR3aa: CASSFGTSGRSSYNEQFF
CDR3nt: TGTGCCAGCAGCTTCGGGACTAGCGGGAGGTCGTCCTACAATGAGCAGTTCTTC

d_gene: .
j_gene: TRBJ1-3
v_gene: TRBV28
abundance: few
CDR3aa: CASSFLGGNTIYF
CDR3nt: TGTGCCAGCAGTTTTCTGGGAGGAAACACCATATATTTT